The entry below describes one T cell receptor (beta chain). The antigen remains unidentified. This record belongs to a study of T-cell reconstitution after alpha-beta-depleted transplantation in children. Whole-study findings and limits: Several hundred rapidly expanded clones from non-depleted graft cells reportedly supplied alpha-beta T cells about two months post-transplant. T-cell counts and diversity at one year following transplant were attributed mainly to newly produced T cells. Some patients' high day-60 TCRbeta diversity was traced to surviving recipient T cells and thymic progenitors.

The TCRbeta library was prepared with unique molecular identifiers. TCRdb ran MiXCR on the PCR reads and lists one entry per CDR3 protein. The sample lists 200,000 to 250,000 distinct CDR3 sequences, roughly a tenth occurring once. The sequencing used PBMCs, collected before TCRalphabeta/CD19-depleted stem cell transplant. The sequence was obtained from a child in the first two years of life with acute myeloid leukemia, due to receive a stem cell transplant.

The CDR3 protein is CATRGLAGTYEQYF. The CDR3 DNA follows: TGTGCAACCAGGGGCCTAGCGGGTACCTACGAGCAGTACTTC. The chain combines TRBV2 with TRBJ2-7, with 8 bases fitting TRBD2. Germline CDR1 is SNHLY and CDR2 is FYNNEI. CDR3 length: 14 amino acids. Drawing the rest from reference TRBV2 and TRBJ2-7, the complete variable domain is EPEVTQTPSHQVTQMGQEVILRCVPISNHLYFYWYRQILGQKVEFLVSFYNNEISEKSEIFDDQFSVERPDGSNFTLKIRSTKLEDSAMYFCATRGLAGTYEQYFGPGTRLTVT.